This TCR beta chain was recorded in a study of T cells in Graves' hyperthyroidism and ophthalmopathy. This clonotype has ten or more counts. Germline values: CDR1 MNHNS, CDR2 SASEGT. Germline trimming cut 10 bases from V and 2 bases from J; bases unmatched to any gene: 4. This CDR3 comprises 13 residues. Amplified TCR beta CDR3 regions derived from RNA transcripts. HTBI primers were employed in a first-round RT-PCR of the TCR CDR3. Each CDR3 protein gets one entry after TCRdb re-called the multiplex PCR reads with MiXCR. The data contain about 660,000 distinct CDR3 sequences, 40% to 55% of them singletons.

The chain combines TRBV6-1 with TRBJ2-7; TRBD2 aligns across 11 bases. This clonotype was obtained from an adult man with Graves' disease, either hyperthyroidism or ophthalmopathy (not recorded which). The sample taken for sequencing was peripheral blood or thyroid tissue (not recorded which). CDR3 in DNA: TGTGCCACCAGGACTAGCGGGCCCTACGAGCAGTACTTC. Amino acid sequence: CATRTSGPYEQYF.